One and the same sample provided the 31 T cell receptor beta chains below, sequenced in a study of cytomegalovirus exposure and HLA in healthy donors. PCR involved 60 Vbeta and 13 Jbeta primers. Method: immunoSEQ multiplex PCR; TCRdb's copy keeps in-frame clones and lacks some. The sample consists of some 90,000 clones, approximately 80% of them appearing once. Sequencing input: PBMCs. These receptors originate from a man between 35 and 55 years old in good health and CMV-seronegative.

The chain recombines TRBV7-9 with TRBJ2-2; 7 bases are shared with TRBD1. V lost 4 bases, J lost 1 base, and 0 bases stayed unmatched. Germline V lookup: CDR1 SEHNR, CDR2 FQNEAQ (reference sequence). This CDR3 has 14 amino acids. The CDR3 protein is CASSWTGNTGELFF. CDR3 DNA: TGTGCCAGCAGCTGGACAGGGAACACCGGGGAGCTGTTTTTT.

The chain employs TRBV4-3 and TRBJ2-1; D perhaps matches TRBD2 (5 bases). This CDR3 has 13 residues. Trimming took 1 base from V and 10 from J, leaving 11 bases between them. CDR1 and CDR2 from the germline V gene are LGHNA and YSLEER. CDR3 residues: CASSQGTGGEQFF. CDR3 nucleotides: TGCGCCAGCAGCCAAGGAACTGGAGGAGAGCAGTTCTTC.

The chain employs TRBV7-7 and TRBJ2-7; 13 bases agree with TRBD2. J gave up 3 bases and V 1 base, and 0 bases lay outside the gene matches. From germline, CDR1 is SSHAT and CDR2 FNYEAQ (reference sequence). The CDR3 has 15 residues. This CDR3 reads CASSLGTSGGYEQYF. The CDR3, as DNA: TGTGCCAGCAGCTTAGGGACTAGCGGGGGCTACGAGCAGTACTTC.

This chain connects TRBV5-1 to TRBJ2-7; possibly TRBD2 for D (6 bases). The V and J ends lost 0 bases and 1 base respectively, with 11 bases between them. This CDR3 region has 15 residues. Looked up from germline, CDR1 is SGHRS and CDR2 is YFSETQ. CDR3: CASSLGLARSYEQYF. DNA of the CDR3: TGCGCCAGCAGCTTGGGGCTAGCGAGGTCCTACGAGCAGTACTTC.

This clone came up a few times. The chain employs TRBV6-6 and TRBJ2-3, with 7 bases that match TRBD1. CDR3 size: 14 residues. CDR1 is MNHNY and CDR2 is SVGAGI in the germline V gene (reference sequence). V lost 5 bases, J lost 6 bases, and 8 bases stayed unmatched. The CDR3 sequence is CASSGDRGRDTQYF. The CDR3 DNA sequence: TGTGCCAGCAGTGGAGATAGGGGGCGGGATACGCAGTATTTT.

A word on this clone: Germline is not matched at one junction end, which may reflect a read error. The rearrangement uses TRBV7-9 and TRBJ1-1; D is ambiguous. There are 12 residues in the CDR3. Germline loops: CDR1 SEHNR, CDR2 FQNEAQ (reference sequence). The CDR3 region has the DNA TGTTCCAGCAGCGCGCAGGTAACTGAAGCTTTCTTT. It codes for CSSSAQVTEAFF. The whole variable domain, remainder taken from reference TRBV7-9 and TRBJ1-1, is DTGVSQNPRHKITKRGQNVTFRCDPISEHNRLYWYRQTLGQGPEFLTYFQNEAQLEKSRLLSDRFSAERPKGSFSTLEIQRTEQGDSAMYLCSSSAQVTEAFFGQGTRLTVV.

Worth noting for this clone: Relative to the germline gene, one junction end is altered; a read error may explain this. The chain uses TRBV7-9 and TRBJ1-2, with 10 bases identical to TRBD1. This CDR3 spans 14 amino acids. Germline lookup yields CDR1 SEHNR and CDR2 FQNEAQ (reference sequence). DNA for the CDR3: TGTTCCAGCAGCTCCTGGGACAGGGGCTATGGCTACACCTTC. Protein product: CSSSSWDRGYGYTF.

J is TRBJ2-7 and V is TRBV14; tentative D call: TRBD1 (5 bases). The CDR3 extends over 13 amino acids. The germline CDR1 and CDR2 sequences are SGHDN and FVKESK. Trimming stripped 4 bases from V and 2 bases from J, with 9 bases between. The CDR3, as DNA: TGTGCCAGCAGCCCGCCAGGGACCTACGAGCAGTACTTC. Translating gives CASSPPGTYEQYF.

The rearrangement joins TRBV7-9 to TRBJ1-2; the D gene is possibly TRBD1 (5 bases). There are 14 residues in the CDR3. V gave up 5 bases and J gave up 5 bases, with 15 bases separating them. CDR1 is SEHNR and CDR2 is FQNEAQ in the germline V gene (reference sequence). The CDR3 DNA reads TGTGCCAGCAGCCAAACTGGGGGGGATTATGGCTACACCTTC. Encoded protein: CASSQTGGDYGYTF.

The chain links TRBV6-6 to TRBJ2-5; 8 nucleotides match TRBD2. CDR3 length: 15 amino acids. Germline CDR1 reads MNHNY; CDR2 reads SVGAGI (reference sequence). The V gene end was trimmed by 7 bases and the J gene end by 5 bases; junction bases not matched to a gene: 12. For the CDR3, the DNA is TGTGCCAGCATTAAGAGCGGGGGCCGGGGGGAGACCCAGTACTTC. Translating gives CASIKSGGRGETQYF.

This chain connects TRBV11-1 to TRBJ2-2, with D possibly being TRBD2 (5 bases). This CDR3 has 15 amino acids. Trimming took off 0 bases at V and 4 bases at J, with 9 bases between the two ends. CDR1 SGHAT and CDR2 FQDESV come from the germline V gene (reference sequence). This chain's CDR3 is CASSLARVITGELFF. For the CDR3, the DNA is TGTGCCAGCAGCTTAGCGCGGGTGATCACCGGGGAGCTGTTTTTT.

The V and J genes are TRBV11-2 and TRBJ1-4; unclear D gene. V was shortened by 2 bases and J by 3 bases, with 10 bases between the two germline ends. Germline V gene sequence: CDR1 SGHAT, CDR2 FQNNGV. This CDR3 is built from 15 residues. CDR3 in DNA: TGTGCCAGCAGCTTAAGTTCGGGAGCTAATGAAAAACTGTTTTTT. Protein product: CASSLSSGANEKLFF.

The gene calls are TRBV27 and TRBJ2-7, with a possible D match to TRBD1 (6 bases). The germline V gene encodes CDR1 MNHEY and CDR2 SMNVEV (reference sequence). The CDR3 is made up of 15 amino acids. Trimming left V 5 bases short and J 4 bases short, with 18 bases between. The CDR3 protein is CASSDSNRVSYEQYF. For the CDR3, the DNA is TGTGCCAGCAGTGACTCCAACAGGGTTTCTTACGAGCAGTACTTC.

The rearrangement links TRBV19 to TRBJ2-1; 7 bases match TRBD1. V shed 5 bases, J shed 11 bases, and the junction held 6 bases outside the gene matches. CDR1 and CDR2 (germline): LNHDA, SQIVND (reference sequence). The CDR3 sequence is 12 residues long. In DNA form, the CDR3 reads TGTGCCAGTAGTGCCGACAGGGTTAAGCAGTTCTTC. Protein product: CASSADRVKQFF. Based on the CDR3 plus reference TRBV19 and TRBJ2-1, the full variable domain is DGGITQSPKYLFRKEGQNVTLSCEQNLNHDAMYWYRQDPGQGLRLIYYSQIVNDFQKGDIAEGYSVSREKKESFPLTVTSAQKNPTAFYLCASSADRVKQFFGPGTRLTVL.

This chain uses TRBV6-1 with TRBJ2-7, with D unresolved. The germline V and J ends were trimmed by 2 bases and 0 bases, with 8 bases remaining between them. The germline CDR1 and CDR2 sequences are MNHNS and SASEGT. The CDR3 contains 14 residues. DNA for the CDR3: TGTGCCAGCAGTGAAAGCAAAAGCTCCTACGAGCAGTACTTC. Protein product: CASSESKSSYEQYF.

V gene TRBV5-4 combines with J gene TRBJ1-1, with D uncertain. Per germline, CDR1 SGHNT and CDR2 YYREEE (reference sequence). The CDR3 covers 14 residues. The V and J ends lost 4 bases and 1 base respectively, with 11 bases between them. This CDR3 is CASSPMRQNTEAFF. CDR3 sequence (DNA): TGTGCCAGCAGCCCAATGAGACAGAACACTGAAGCTTTCTTT.

The CDR3 DNA follows: TGTGCCAGCAGTGAACGAGGCAGAGCCTACGAGCAGTACTTC. This gives the protein CASSERGRAYEQYF. V and J are TRBV25-1 and TRBJ2-7; D is undetermined. Trimming cost V 2 bases and J 2 bases, with 10 bases left between them. Germline-derived CDR1 and CDR2 are MGHDK and SYGVNS. The CDR3 contains 14 residues.

V is TRBV29-1 and J is TRBJ2-2; no clear D gene. Germline V gene data show CDR1 as SQVTM and CDR2 as ANQGSEA. Between the trimmed V and J ends, which lost 4 bases and 1 base, there was a span of 10 bases. The CDR3 length is 14 residues. This chain's CDR3 is CSVVGRQNTGELFF. As DNA, the CDR3 is TGCAGCGTTGTTGGCAGGCAGAACACCGGGGAGCTGTTTTTT.

This clone was detected only once. V gene TRBV11-3 combines with J gene TRBJ1-6; D may be TRBD1 (5 bases). The germline V gene encodes CDR1 SGHNT and CDR2 YENEEA. V shed 5 bases and J shed 7 bases, with 15 bases lying between them. This CDR3 has 15 residues. CDR3 residues: CASSRGGGVNSPLHF. The CDR3, as DNA: TGTGCCAGCAGCCGCGGCGGAGGGGTAAATTCACCCCTCCACTTT. The entire variable domain, with the rest obtained from reference TRBV11-3 and TRBJ1-6, is as follows: EAGVVQSPRYKIIEKKQPVAFWCNPISGHNTLYWYLQNLGQGPELLIRYENEEAVDDSQLPKDRFSAERLKGVDSTLKIQPAELGDSAVYLCASSRGGGVNSPLHFGNGTRLTVT.

The CDR3 DNA reads TGTGCCAGCAGCAAAACAGGGGGCGATCGTCCCGGGGAGCTGTTTTTT. Encoded protein: CASSKTGGDRPGELFF. This chain uses TRBV7-3 with TRBJ2-2, with 9 bases aligning to TRBD1. Germline V gene sequence: CDR1 SGHTA, CDR2 FQGTGA. The CDR3 consists of 16 residues. V shed 5 bases, J shed 6 bases, and the junction held 10 bases outside the gene matches.

This chain links TRBV6-5 with TRBJ2-7; TRBD1 agrees at 8 bases. Unmatched junction bases numbered 5, after V lost 6 bases and J lost 1 base. CDR1 is MNHEY, CDR2 SVGAGI, per germline. The CDR3 consists of 14 residues. The CDR3 loop is CASSRQGKSYEQYF. CDR3 bases: TGTGCCAGCAGCAGACAGGGGAAGTCCTACGAGCAGTACTTC.

The chain recombines TRBV10-3 with TRBJ2-6; possibly TRBD1 for D (6 bases). CDR1 ENHRY and CDR2 SYGVKD come from the germline V gene. V was trimmed by 2 bases and J by 0 bases, leaving 8 bases between them. CDR3 length: 16 residues. The chain's CDR3 is CAISERTVSGANVLTF. CDR3 sequence (DNA): TGTGCCATCAGTGAGAGGACAGTCTCTGGGGCCAACGTCCTGACTTTC.

This chain joins TRBV30 and TRBJ2-7; 9 bases are a match to TRBD1. Germline V gene sequence: CDR1 GTSNPN, CDR2 SVGIG (reference sequence). After removal of 2 bases from V and 1 base from J, the junction contained 3 bases not matched to a gene. The CDR3 is made up of 14 amino acids. As DNA, the CDR3 is TGTGCCTGGAGTTGGGGGACAGGGTCCTACGAGCAGTACTTC. Its translation is CAWSWGTGSYEQYF.

The chain has TRBV5-4 and TRBJ1-1, with 7 bases fitting TRBD1. Germline CDR1 and CDR2: SGHNT and YYREEE (reference sequence). J lost 9 bases, V lost 4 bases, and 9 bases had no gene match. CDR3 length equals 13 residues. Here the CDR3 DNA reads TGTGCCAGCAGCCAACCACGGGGACAGAAAGCTTTCTTT. Translation: CASSQPRGQKAFF.

Only one count was recorded for this clone. The genes are TRBV6-5 and TRBJ2-7, with TRBD1 identical over 9 bases. J lost 5 bases, V lost 6 bases, and 5 bases had no gene match. The germline CDR1 and CDR2 sequences are MNHEY and SVGAGI. There are 13 residues in the CDR3. The CDR3 DNA sequence: TGTGCCAGCAGCCCACAGGGGGCCCACGAGCAGTACTTC. Amino acids: CASSPQGAHEQYF.

The rearrangement joins TRBV10-3 to TRBJ2-3, with D hard to call. Germline V gene lookup returns CDR1 ENHRY and CDR2 SYGVKD. V shed 0 bases and J shed 2 bases, with 6 bases lying between them. The CDR3 has 14 amino acids. CDR3 nucleotide sequence: TGTGCCATCAGTGAGTCGGCCAACACAGATACGCAGTATTTT. Encoded protein: CAISESANTDTQYF.

In DNA form, the CDR3 reads TGTGCCAGCAGGAAGACAGACTCTGGAAACACCATATATTTT. Encoded protein: CASRKTDSGNTIYF. The chain joins TRBV7-6 to TRBJ1-3; a weak D match, TRBD1 (5 bases). V shed 6 bases and J shed 0 bases, with 9 bases lying between them. Germline CDR1 SGHVS, CDR2 FNYEAQ. The CDR3 runs 14 residues.

J is TRBJ2-7 and V is TRBV27, with a possible D match to TRBD1 (6 bases). The CDR3 loop spans 14 amino acids. Trimming cost V 6 bases and J 0 bases, with 12 bases left between them. Germline V gene sequence: CDR1 MNHEY, CDR2 SMNVEV (reference sequence). CDR3 nucleotides: TGTGCCAGCAGAGTCCGGGACACCTCCTACGAGCAGTACTTC. This gives the protein CASRVRDTSYEQYF.

The chain links TRBV4-2 to TRBJ2-7; 10 bases are shared with TRBD2. J gave up 4 bases and V 1 base, and 4 bases lay outside the gene matches. The CDR3 totals 15 residues. In germline, CDR1 is LGHNA, CDR2 YNFKEQ. The CDR3 region has the DNA TGTGCCAGCAGCCAAGGAGCGGGGGGGCGGTACGAGCAGTACTTC. Its translation is CASSQGAGGRYEQYF.

V usage is TRBV4-2 and J usage is TRBJ1-1; D uncertain. CDR1 is LGHNA and CDR2 is YNFKEQ in the germline V gene. The CDR3 covers 18 residues. The ends were cut back, 0 bases at V and 3 bases at J, with 20 bases in the middle. The DNA of the CDR3 is TGTGCCAGCAGCCAAGAAAGTAGCCGGACGTCGGGGTACACTGAAGCTTTCTTT. This gives the protein CASSQESSRTSGYTEAFF.

This chain joins TRBV2 and TRBJ1-5, with D possibly matching TRBD1 (6 bases). V lost 6 bases, J lost 5 bases, and 17 bases lay in between. Germline V gene data show CDR1 as SNHLY and CDR2 as FYNNEI. This CDR3 region has 15 residues. The CDR3 DNA reads as TGTGCCAGCAGAGAAAGGCGGCAGGGGCATCAGCCCCAGCATTTT. Its protein is CASRERRQGHQPQHF.